These 2 T cell receptor beta chains originate from one sample sequenced in a study of T cell responses to AZD1222 COVID-19 vaccine. Repertoires were generated with immunoSEQ multiplex PCR, while TCRdb's copy carries only in-frame clones and drops some. The data hold 110,000 to 150,000 clones, with 80% to 90% observed a single time. Material: peripheral blood, obtained on day 0 of AZD1222 vaccination. These TCRs come from an adult in good health.

The V gene is TRBV19, the J gene TRBJ1-1, with 7 bases matching TRBD1. The CDR3 consists of 17 residues. V was pared by 0 bases and J by 1 base, with 8 bases of the junction left unmatched. Germline V CDR1 and CDR2: LNHDA, SQIVND (reference sequence). CDR3 sequence reads: CASSIDPDRFPNTEAFF. Written as DNA, the CDR3 is TGTGCCAGTAGTATAGATCCGGACAGGTTCCCGAACACTGAAGCTTTCTTT.

The V and J genes are TRBV7-9 and TRBJ2-1; TRBD2 aligns across 8 bases. V dropped 1 base and J dropped 1; count of bases not matched to a gene: 6. Germline V CDR1 and CDR2: SEHNR, FQNEAQ (reference sequence). The CDR3 extends over 17 amino acids. The CDR3 sequence is CASSLDHSGVSYNEQFF. CDR3 nucleotides: TGTGCCAGCAGCTTAGACCATAGCGGGGTTTCCTACAATGAGCAGTTCTTC. The variable domain in full, completed from reference TRBV7-9 and TRBJ2-1, reads DTGVSQNPRHKITKRGQNVTFRCDPISEHNRLYWYRQTLGQGPEFLTYFQNEAQLEKSRLLSDRFSAERPKGSFSTLEIQRTEQGDSAMYLCASSLDHSGVSYNEQFFGPGTRLTVL.